This T cell receptor (beta chain) was profiled in a study of T-cell memory formation after mild COVID-19. Overall study results and limits: Contracting CD8+ clones were enriched in EMRA, CD4+ mainly in CM and EM. From day 15 to 85, contracting clones were balanced between CD4 and CD8, whereas later expanders leaned toward CD4+.

Comment on this clonotype: Its antigen is not identified.

V lost 5 bases and J lost 0, with 17 bases in between. The CDR3 sequence is 16 residues long. Germline CDR1 ENHRY, CDR2 SYGVKD. TCRdb analysed the 5' RACE reads with MiXCR anew, one entry per CDR3 protein. Found here are 350,000 to 450,000 distinct CDR3 sequences, around 28% of them singletons; the top ten hold roughly 14%. The sample comprised PBMCs or a T cell subset sorted from them (not recorded which). The sequence came from an adult woman who had mild COVID-19 (a few samples of this study predate the infection). Cell type and time point are not known. This sequence joins TRBV10-3 and TRBJ2-7, with a possible D match to TRBD1 (5 bases). CDR3 region: CAISSTKTVSSYEQYF. In nucleotides, the CDR3 is TGTGCCATCAGTTCCACCAAGACAGTTAGCTCCTACGAGCAGTACTTC.